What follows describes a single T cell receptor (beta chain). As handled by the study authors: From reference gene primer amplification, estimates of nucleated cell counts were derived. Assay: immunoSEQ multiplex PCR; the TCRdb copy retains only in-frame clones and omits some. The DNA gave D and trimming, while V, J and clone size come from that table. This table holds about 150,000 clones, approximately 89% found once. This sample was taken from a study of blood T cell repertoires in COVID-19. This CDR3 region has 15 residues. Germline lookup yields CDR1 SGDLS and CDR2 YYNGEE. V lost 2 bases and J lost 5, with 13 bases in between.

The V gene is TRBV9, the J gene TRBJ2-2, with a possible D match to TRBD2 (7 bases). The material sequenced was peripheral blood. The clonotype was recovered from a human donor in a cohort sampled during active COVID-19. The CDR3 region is CASSVRGGLTGELFF. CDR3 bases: TGTGCCAGCAGCGTGAGGGGGGGCCTGACCGGGGAGCTGTTTTTT.